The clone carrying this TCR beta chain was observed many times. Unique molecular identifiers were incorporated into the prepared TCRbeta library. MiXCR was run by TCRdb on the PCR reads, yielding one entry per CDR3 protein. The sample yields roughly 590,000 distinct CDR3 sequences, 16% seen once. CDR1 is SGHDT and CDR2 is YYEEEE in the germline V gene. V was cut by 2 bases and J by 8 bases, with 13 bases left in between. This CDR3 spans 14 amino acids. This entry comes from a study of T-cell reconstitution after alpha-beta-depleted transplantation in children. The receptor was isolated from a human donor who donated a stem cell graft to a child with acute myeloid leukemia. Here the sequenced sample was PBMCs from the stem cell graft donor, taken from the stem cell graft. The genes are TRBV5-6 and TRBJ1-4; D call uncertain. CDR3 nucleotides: TGTGCCAGCAGCTTCGGATGGGGAGGAGAAAAACTGTTTTTT. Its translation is CASSFGWGGEKLFF.